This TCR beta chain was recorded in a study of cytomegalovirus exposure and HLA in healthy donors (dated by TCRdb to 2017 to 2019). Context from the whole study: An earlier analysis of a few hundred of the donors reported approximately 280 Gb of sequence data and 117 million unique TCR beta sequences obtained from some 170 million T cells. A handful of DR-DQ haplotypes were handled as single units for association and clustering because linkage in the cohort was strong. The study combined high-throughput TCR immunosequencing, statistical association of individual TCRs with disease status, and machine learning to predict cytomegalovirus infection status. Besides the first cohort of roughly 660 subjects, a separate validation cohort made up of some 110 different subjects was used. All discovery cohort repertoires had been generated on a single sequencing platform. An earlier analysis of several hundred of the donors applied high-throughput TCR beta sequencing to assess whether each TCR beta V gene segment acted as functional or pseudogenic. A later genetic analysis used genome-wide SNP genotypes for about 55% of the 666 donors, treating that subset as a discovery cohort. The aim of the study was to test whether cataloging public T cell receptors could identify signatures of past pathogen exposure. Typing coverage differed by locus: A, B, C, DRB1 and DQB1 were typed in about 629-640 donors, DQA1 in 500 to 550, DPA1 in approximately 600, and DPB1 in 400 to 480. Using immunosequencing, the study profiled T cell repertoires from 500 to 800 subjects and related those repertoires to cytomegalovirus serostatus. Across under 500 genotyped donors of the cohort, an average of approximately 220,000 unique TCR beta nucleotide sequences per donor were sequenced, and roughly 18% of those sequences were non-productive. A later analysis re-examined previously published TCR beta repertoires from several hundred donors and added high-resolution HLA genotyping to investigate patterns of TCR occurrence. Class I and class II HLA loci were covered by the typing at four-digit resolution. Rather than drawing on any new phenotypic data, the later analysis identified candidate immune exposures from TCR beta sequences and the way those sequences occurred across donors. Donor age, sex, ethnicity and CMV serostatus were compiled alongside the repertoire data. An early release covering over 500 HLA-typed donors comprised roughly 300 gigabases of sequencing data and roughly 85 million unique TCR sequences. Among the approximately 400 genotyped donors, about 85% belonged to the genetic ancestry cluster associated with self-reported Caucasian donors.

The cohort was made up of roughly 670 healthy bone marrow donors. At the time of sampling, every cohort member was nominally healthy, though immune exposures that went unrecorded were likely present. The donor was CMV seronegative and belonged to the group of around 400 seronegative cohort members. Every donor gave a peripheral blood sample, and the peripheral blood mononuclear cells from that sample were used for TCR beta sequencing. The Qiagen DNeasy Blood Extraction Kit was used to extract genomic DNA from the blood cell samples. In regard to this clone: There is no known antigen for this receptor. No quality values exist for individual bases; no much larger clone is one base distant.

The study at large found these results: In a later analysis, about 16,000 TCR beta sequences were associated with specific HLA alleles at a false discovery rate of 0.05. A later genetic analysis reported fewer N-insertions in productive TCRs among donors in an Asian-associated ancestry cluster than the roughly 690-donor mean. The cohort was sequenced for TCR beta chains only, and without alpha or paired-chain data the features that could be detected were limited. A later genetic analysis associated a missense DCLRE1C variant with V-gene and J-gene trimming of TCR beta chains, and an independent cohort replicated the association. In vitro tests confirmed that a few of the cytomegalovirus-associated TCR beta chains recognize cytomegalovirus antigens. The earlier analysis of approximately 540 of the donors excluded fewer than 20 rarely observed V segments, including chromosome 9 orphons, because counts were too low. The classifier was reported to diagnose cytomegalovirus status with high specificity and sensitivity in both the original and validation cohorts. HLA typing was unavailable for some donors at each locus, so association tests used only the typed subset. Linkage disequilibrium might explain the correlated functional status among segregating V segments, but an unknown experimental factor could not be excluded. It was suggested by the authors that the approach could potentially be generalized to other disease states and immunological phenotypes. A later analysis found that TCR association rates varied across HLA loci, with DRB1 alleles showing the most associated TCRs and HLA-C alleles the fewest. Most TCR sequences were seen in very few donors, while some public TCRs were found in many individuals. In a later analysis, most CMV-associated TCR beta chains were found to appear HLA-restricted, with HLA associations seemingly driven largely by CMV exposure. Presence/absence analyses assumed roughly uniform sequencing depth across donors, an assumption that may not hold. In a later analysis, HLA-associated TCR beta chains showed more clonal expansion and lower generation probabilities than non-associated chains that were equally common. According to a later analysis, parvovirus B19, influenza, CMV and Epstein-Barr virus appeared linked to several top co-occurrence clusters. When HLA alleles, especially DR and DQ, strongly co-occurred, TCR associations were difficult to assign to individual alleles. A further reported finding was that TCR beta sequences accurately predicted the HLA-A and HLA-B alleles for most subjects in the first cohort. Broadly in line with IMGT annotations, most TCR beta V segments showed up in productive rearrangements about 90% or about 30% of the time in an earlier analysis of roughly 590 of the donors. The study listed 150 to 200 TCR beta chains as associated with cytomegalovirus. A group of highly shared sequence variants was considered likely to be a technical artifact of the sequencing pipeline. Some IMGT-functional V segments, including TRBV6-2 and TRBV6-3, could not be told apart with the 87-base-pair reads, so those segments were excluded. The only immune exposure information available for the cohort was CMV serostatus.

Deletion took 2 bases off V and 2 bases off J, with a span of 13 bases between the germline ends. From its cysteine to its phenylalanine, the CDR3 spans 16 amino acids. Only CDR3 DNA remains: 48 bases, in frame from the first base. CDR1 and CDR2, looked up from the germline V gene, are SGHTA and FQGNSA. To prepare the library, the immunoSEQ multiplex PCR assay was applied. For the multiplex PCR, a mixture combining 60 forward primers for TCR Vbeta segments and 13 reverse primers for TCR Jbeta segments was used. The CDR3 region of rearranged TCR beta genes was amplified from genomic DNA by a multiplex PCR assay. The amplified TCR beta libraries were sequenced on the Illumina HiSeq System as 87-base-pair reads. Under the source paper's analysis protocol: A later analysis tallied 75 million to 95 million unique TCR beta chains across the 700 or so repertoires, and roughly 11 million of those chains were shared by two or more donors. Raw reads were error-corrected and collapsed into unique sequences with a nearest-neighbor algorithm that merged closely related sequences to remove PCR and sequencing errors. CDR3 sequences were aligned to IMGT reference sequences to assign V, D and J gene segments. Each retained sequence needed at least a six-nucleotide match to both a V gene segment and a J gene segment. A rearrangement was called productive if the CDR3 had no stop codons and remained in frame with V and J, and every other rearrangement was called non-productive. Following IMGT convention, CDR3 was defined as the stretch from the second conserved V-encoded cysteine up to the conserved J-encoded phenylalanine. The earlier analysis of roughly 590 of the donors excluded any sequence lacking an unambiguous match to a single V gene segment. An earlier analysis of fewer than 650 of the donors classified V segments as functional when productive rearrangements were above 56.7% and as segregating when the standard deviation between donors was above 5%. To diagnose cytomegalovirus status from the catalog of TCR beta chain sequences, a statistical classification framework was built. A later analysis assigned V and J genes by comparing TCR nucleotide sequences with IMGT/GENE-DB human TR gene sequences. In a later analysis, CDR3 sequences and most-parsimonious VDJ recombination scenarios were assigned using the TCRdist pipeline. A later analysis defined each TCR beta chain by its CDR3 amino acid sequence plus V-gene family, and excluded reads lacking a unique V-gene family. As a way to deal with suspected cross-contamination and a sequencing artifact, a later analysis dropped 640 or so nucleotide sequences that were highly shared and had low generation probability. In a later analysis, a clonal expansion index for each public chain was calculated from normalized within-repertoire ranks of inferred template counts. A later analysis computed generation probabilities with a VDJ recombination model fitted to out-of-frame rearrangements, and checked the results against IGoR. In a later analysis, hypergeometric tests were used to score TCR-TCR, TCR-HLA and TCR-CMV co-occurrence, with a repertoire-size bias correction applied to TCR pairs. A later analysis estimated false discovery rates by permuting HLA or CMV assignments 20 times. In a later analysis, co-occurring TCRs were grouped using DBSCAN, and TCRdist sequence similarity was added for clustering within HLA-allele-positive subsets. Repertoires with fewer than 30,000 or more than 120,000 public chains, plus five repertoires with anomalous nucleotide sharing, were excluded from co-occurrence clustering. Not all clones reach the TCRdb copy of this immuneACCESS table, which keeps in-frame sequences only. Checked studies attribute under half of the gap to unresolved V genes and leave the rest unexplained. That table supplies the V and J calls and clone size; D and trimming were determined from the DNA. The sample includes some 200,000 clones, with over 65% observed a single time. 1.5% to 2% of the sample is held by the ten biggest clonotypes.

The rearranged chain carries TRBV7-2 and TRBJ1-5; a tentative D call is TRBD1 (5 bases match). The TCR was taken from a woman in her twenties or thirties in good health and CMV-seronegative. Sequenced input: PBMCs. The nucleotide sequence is TGTGCCAGCAGCTTATCAGCAGGGCTTGGCAATCAGCCCCAGCATTTT. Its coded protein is CASSLSAGLGNQPQHF.